The sequence of this TCR beta chain was determined in a study of T cell responses to AZD1222 COVID-19 vaccine. Study-level points and caveats: Among spike-specific TCRs, nearly half reportedly target unmutated variant regions. Clonal diversity was possibly underestimated, and the donors were mostly white British, with more females. With dominance at 160-218 and 743-854, vaccine-associated CD4 TCRs spanned spike.

With respect to this clone: Its target is unknown.

The CDR3 sequence is 16 residues long. V was clipped by 0 bases and J by 2 bases, with 13 bases between them. Germline V CDR1 and CDR2: MNHEY, SVGAGI. The repertoire was sequenced with immunoSEQ multiplex PCR; TCRdb's copy has only in-frame clones and lacks some. The sample has some 140,000 clones; about 90% are singletons. The sample consisted of peripheral blood, taken on day 0 of AZD1222 vaccination. The V and J genes are TRBV6-5 and TRBJ1-2; the D gene is possibly TRBD1 (6 bases). The sequence came from an adult in good health. CDR3 in DNA: TGTGCCAGCAGTTACTCGAAGGGGGGCCAAAACTATGGCTACACCTTC. This codes for CASSYSKGGQNYGYTF.